This record covers a single TCR beta chain. Its antigen is currently unknown. The data were taken from a study of Ad26.COV2.S vaccination and SARS-CoV-2 variants. The overall study: Intramuscular Ad26.COV2.S doses were given once or twice, 56 days apart. Study conclusions and caveats: People who got the vaccine or the placebo had similar non-spike TCR breadth. After vaccination, reports described spike-specific CD8+ and CD4+ T cell responses as showing substantial breadth.

Described treatment: roughly 19 received Ad26.COV2.S at low or high dose, single or two shots; several received placebo; per-sample allocation not given. Vaccine and placebo recipients were sampled on day 63 after the first injection. Using immunoSEQ multiplex PCR, the repertoire was profiled, and TCRdb retains in-frame clones only, with some absent. Here the sample spans about 400,000 clones, over 75% being singletons. Germline CDR1 SGHRS, CDR2 YFSETQ. The CDR3 has 15 residues. The V segment lost 0 bases and the J segment 3 bases; nucleotides outside the gene matches: 6. The sequenced sample was peripheral blood, obtained in a trial of Ad26.COV2.S vaccine versus placebo. The chain is built from TRBV5-1 and TRBJ2-7; 7 nucleotides align to TRBD2. The receptor's source is a person between 18 and 65 years old who received the Ad26.COV2.S COVID-19 vaccine or a placebo. The CDR3: CASSLASGTHYEQYF. CDR3 sequence (DNA): TGCGCCAGCAGCTTGGCCAGCGGGACCCACTACGAGCAGTACTTC.